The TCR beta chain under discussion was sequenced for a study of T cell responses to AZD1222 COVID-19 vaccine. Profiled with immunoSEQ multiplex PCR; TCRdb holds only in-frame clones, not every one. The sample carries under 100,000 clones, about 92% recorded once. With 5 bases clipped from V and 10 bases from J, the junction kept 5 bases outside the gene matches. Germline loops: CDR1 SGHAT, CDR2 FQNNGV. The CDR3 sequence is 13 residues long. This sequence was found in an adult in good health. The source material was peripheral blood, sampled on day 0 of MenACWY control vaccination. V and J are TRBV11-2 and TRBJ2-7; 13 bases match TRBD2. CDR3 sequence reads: CASSPGLAGDQYF. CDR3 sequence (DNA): TGTGCCAGCAGCCCCGGACTAGCGGGAGATCAGTACTTC. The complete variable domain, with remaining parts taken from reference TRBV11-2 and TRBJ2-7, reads EAGVAQSPRYKIIEKRQSVAFWCNPISGHATLYWYQQILGQGPKLLIQFQNNGVVDDSQLPKDRFSAERLKGVDSTLKIQPAKLEDSAVYLCASSPGLAGDQYFGPGTRLTVT.